Listed below are T cell receptor beta chains from one sample, sequenced in a study of blood T cell repertoires in COVID-19. The data were produced by immunoSEQ multiplex PCR, yet TCRdb's version contains in-frame clones alone and is incomplete. This sample carries about 140,000 clones, 70% to 90% of them seen once, and the ten largest clones take over 5%. The specimen sequenced was peripheral blood. The receptors stem from a human donor in a cohort sampled during active COVID-19. Each CDR3 is given with its conserved first and last residue. D genes are given only for firm matches. For some rows the clone size is stated as once, few or many, or as a class when expanded; others skip it.

V gene	D gene	J gene	clone size	CDR3 protein	CDR3 DNA
TRBV28	TRBD1	TRBJ2-1	once	CASSYTGTGANEQFF	TGTGCCAGCAGTTACACCGGGACAGGGGCGAACGAGCAGTTCTTC
TRBV4-1	TRBD1	TRBJ2-1	few	CASSQYVGTGGNEQFF	TGCGCCAGCAGCCAATACGTGGGGACAGGGGGCAATGAGCAGTTCTTC
TRBV14	NA	TRBJ2-5	NA	CASSQDSWGRETQYF	TGTGCCAGCAGCCAAGATAGTTGGGGGCGAGAGACCCAGTACTTC
TRBV2	NA	TRBJ1-5	NA	CASSQLGPNQPQHF	TGTGCCAGCAGTCAGCTGGGGCCTAATCAGCCCCAGCATTTT
TRBV27	TRBD1	TRBJ1-2	NA	CASSLSGQGIHYGYTF	TGTGCCAGCAGTTTATCGGGACAGGGGATTCACTATGGCTACACCTTC
TRBV7-9	TRBD1	TRBJ2-1	once	CASSSQQGAVDEQFF	TGTGCCAGCAGCTCACAACAGGGGGCGGTGGATGAGCAGTTCTTC
TRBV13	NA	TRBJ2-1	NA	CASRLTHRLYNEQFF	TGTGCCAGCAGATTAACGCATAGACTCTACAATGAGCAGTTCTTC
TRBV4-1	TRBD1	TRBJ2-7	NA	CASSRQGARYEQYF	TGCGCCAGCAGCCGACAGGGGGCGAGATACGAGCAGTACTTC
TRBV9	TRBD1	TRBJ2-7	NA	CASSPEQGGEQYF	TGTGCCAGCAGCCCAGAACAGGGGGGTGAGCAGTACTTC
TRBV7-9	TRBD1	TRBJ1-2	NA	CASSLDRGGMFYGYTF	TGTGCCAGCAGCTTAGACAGGGGGGGAATGTTCTATGGCTACACCTTC